This record looks at one TCR beta chain sequence and its context. As yet, its antigen is unknown. The data derive from a study of T cell responses to AZD1222 COVID-19 vaccine. General study points: The donor group comprised mostly white British people and more females; the analysis possibly underestimated clonal diversity. The study reported that nearly half of spike-specific TCRs target unmutated variant regions.

Sequencing used immunoSEQ multiplex PCR; TCRdb keeps in-frame clones, though not all of them. This table holds about 94,000 clones, 85% found once. The material sequenced was peripheral blood, taken 28 days after the second AZD1222 dose. This receptor was identified in an adult who received the AZD1222 COVID-19 vaccine.

CDR3 DNA sequence: TGTGCCAGCAGCCAAGATGGGACAGGGGTTTATTCACCCCTCCACTTT. Amino acid sequence: CASSQDGTGVYSPLHF. The V gene is TRBV4-2, the J gene TRBJ1-6; TRBD1 aligns across 10 bases. The CDR3 sequence is 16 residues long. J lost 8 bases, V lost 0 bases, and 4 bases had no gene match. The germline V gene encodes CDR1 LGHNA and CDR2 YNFKEQ.